A selection of T cell receptor beta chains follows, all from one sample in a study of T-cell reconstitution after alpha-beta-depleted transplantation in children. TCRdb ran MiXCR on the PCR reads and lists one entry per CDR3 protein. The data hold about 610,000 distinct CDR3 sequences, with 10% observed a single time. The source was PBMCs from the stem cell graft donor, collected from the stem cell graft. The receptor source for this set is a human donor who donated a stem cell graft to a child with acute myeloid leukemia. CDR3s include the opening cysteine and the closing phenylalanine or tryptophan. The D gene is left open where the match is weak. Not every row has a clone size; where given, it reads once, few, many or a size class.

>TRBV28|TRBJ2-3|NA|few
CASSPPGPGSTDTQYF
TGTGCCAGCAGTCCCCCGGGCCCAGGGAGCACAGATACGCAGTATTTT
>TRBV20-1|TRBJ2-7|NA|NA
CSAATSKGEQYF
TGCAGTGCGGCGACTAGTAAGGGCGAGCAGTACTTC
>TRBV4-2|TRBJ2-7|NA|few
CASSQDSDSHEQYF
TGTGCCAGCAGCCAAGATTCGGACAGCCACGAGCAGTACTTC
>TRBV7-2|TRBJ2-1|NA|NA
CASGRSSYNEQFF
TGTGCCAGCGGAAGGAGCTCCTACAATGAGCAGTTCTTC
>TRBV20-1|TRBJ1-5|NA|few
CSANPGQNQPQHF
TGCAGTGCTAATCCGGGACAAAATCAGCCCCAGCATTTT
>TRBV29-1|TRBJ2-7|NA|few
CSVSSGGGGEQYF
TGCAGCGTTTCCTCCGGGGGTGGGGGGGAGCAGTACTTC
>TRBV30|TRBJ2-7|TRBD2|many
CAWSAGRGGYEQYF
TGTGCCTGGAGCGCCGGGAGGGGAGGGTATGAGCAGTACTTC
>TRBV20-1|TRBJ2-3|TRBD2|NA
CSATSGRGITDTQYF
TGCAGTGCTACTAGCGGGAGGGGTATCACAGATACGCAGTATTTT
>TRBV5-1|TRBJ2-7|TRBD2|NA
CASTPSGASGFYEQYF
TGCGCCAGCACTCCTAGTGGGGCTAGCGGTTTCTACGAGCAGTACTTC
>TRBV5-2|TRBJ2-1|NA|NA
CASNIGTSGYNEQFF
TGTGCCAGCAACATAGGGACTAGCGGGTACAATGAGCAGTTCTTC
>TRBV12-3/TRBV12-4|TRBJ2-7|NA|many
CASGHLERSSYEQYF
TGTGCCAGCGGGCACCTTGAGCGGAGCTCCTACGAGCAGTACTTC
>TRBV12-3/TRBV12-4|TRBJ1-6|TRBD1|NA
CASSLGTGAGNSPLHF
TGTGCCAGCAGTCTCGGGACAGGGGCGGGAAATTCACCCCTCCACTTT
>TRBV29-1|TRBJ1-2|NA|NA
CSVESRDPEDYGYTF
TGCAGCGTTGAATCCAGGGACCCAGAGGACTATGGCTACACCTTC
>TRBV29-1|TRBJ2-7|NA|NA
CSVGGPVEQYF
TGCAGCGTTGGAGGACCCGTTGAGCAGTACTTC
>TRBV6-1|TRBJ1-3|NA|few
CASTVGRGIGNTIYF
TGTGCCAGCACCGTAGGCCGGGGTATCGGAAACACCATATATTTT
>TRBV27|TRBJ2-7|NA|many
CASSLTGLYEQYF
TGCGCCAGCAGCCTGACGGGACTCTACGAGCAGTACTTC
>TRBV6-2/TRBV6-3|TRBJ2-7|NA|NA
CASSPRTLLEQYF
TGTGCCAGCAGCCCGAGGACTCTCCTCGAGCAGTACTTC
>TRBV7-2|TRBJ2-5|NA|NA
CASSLRGTRQETQYF
TGTGCCAGCAGCTTAAGGGGGACACGTCAGGAGACCCAGTACTTC
>TRBV27|TRBJ2-5|TRBD2|few
CASSLVSSGAKTQYF
TGTGCCAGCAGTTTAGTCTCTAGCGGGGCAAAGACCCAGTACTTC
>TRBV5-1|TRBJ1-4|NA|NA
CASSLEGAPNEKLFF
TGCGCCAGCAGCTTGGAAGGGGCCCCTAATGAAAAACTGTTTTTT
>TRBV20-1|TRBJ1-2|NA|NA
CSARDRGEGMNGYTF
TGCAGTGCTAGAGATCGCGGGGAGGGTATGAACGGCTACACCTTC
>TRBV20-1|TRBJ2-7|TRBD2|once
CSVYFSGSSYEQYF
TGCAGTGTTTATTTTAGCGGGAGCTCCTACGAGCAGTACTTC
>TRBV28|TRBJ2-5|NA|NA
CATTRGLGAEETQYF
TGTGCCACCACACGGGGGTTAGGGGCAGAAGAGACCCAGTACTTC
>TRBV29-1|TRBJ1-5|TRBD1|many
CSVSGTGGNQPQHF
TGCAGCGTTTCCGGGACAGGGGGCAATCAGCCCCAGCATTTT
>TRBV2|TRBJ1-5|NA|NA
CASSLLAMSNQPQHF
TGTGCCAGCAGCCTCCTAGCTATGAGCAATCAGCCCCAGCATTTT
>TRBV7-2|TRBJ2-7|TRBD2|few
CASSSRLAGTHEQYF
TGTGCCAGCAGCTCCAGACTAGCGGGAACCCACGAGCAGTACTTC
>TRBV29-1|TRBJ2-2|TRBD1|many
CSVGQGGDTGELFF
TGCAGCGTCGGACAGGGTGGGGACACCGGGGAGCTGTTTTTT
>TRBV4-1|TRBJ2-3|TRBD2|many
CASSPGTSGSMADTQYF
TGCGCCAGCAGCCCCGGGACTAGCGGGAGTATGGCAGATACGCAGTATTTT
>TRBV20-1|TRBJ1-2|NA|NA
CSARAVGYTF
TGCAGTGCTAGAGCCGTTGGCTACACCTTC
>TRBV14|TRBJ2-3|NA|many
CASSQDNRRTDTQYF
TGTGCCAGCAGCCAAGATAACAGGAGAACAGATACGCAGTATTTT
>TRBV5-1|TRBJ1-1|NA|many
CASSLEGTTEAFF
TGCGCCAGCAGCTTGGAAGGTACCACTGAAGCTTTCTTT
>TRBV7-9|TRBJ1-1|NA|many
CASSLQGVSTEAFF
TGTGCCAGCAGCCTACAGGGTGTGAGCACTGAAGCTTTCTTT
>TRBV12-3/TRBV12-4|TRBJ1-5|NA|many
CASSLGETNQPQHF
TGTGCCAGCAGTTTAGGGGAGACAAATCAGCCCCAGCATTTT
>TRBV6-1|TRBJ2-7|NA|NA
CASRTSTGDYEQYF
TGTGCCAGCAGAACTAGCACTGGGGACTACGAGCAGTACTTC
>TRBV10-3|TRBJ2-5|NA|few
CAISAGHQETQYF
TGTGCCATCAGTGCTGGGCACCAAGAGACCCAGTACTTC
>TRBV7-2|TRBJ2-3|NA|many
CASSLGLATDTQYF
TGTGCCAGCAGCTTAGGCCTAGCGACAGATACGCAGTATTTT
>TRBV6-5|TRBJ1-1|NA|few
CASRGRGDTEAFF
TGTGCCAGCAGGGGTAGGGGGGACACTGAAGCTTTCTTT
>TRBV3-1|TRBJ1-5|TRBD1|few
CASSPDRGSNQPQHF
TGTGCCAGCAGTCCGGACAGGGGAAGCAATCAGCCCCAGCATTTT
>TRBV19|TRBJ2-7|NA|NA
CATEGGGQFYEQYF
TGTGCCACCGAAGGGGGAGGACAGTTTTACGAGCAGTACTTC
>TRBV20-1|TRBJ2-1|NA|few
CSARTMSSYNEQFF
TGCAGTGCTAGGACTATGAGCTCCTACAATGAGCAGTTCTTC
>TRBV5-1|TRBJ2-1|TRBD2|NA
CASSLPLAGLNEQFF
TGCGCCAGCAGCTTGCCACTAGCGGGATTGAATGAGCAGTTCTTC
>TRBV12-3/TRBV12-4|TRBJ2-7|NA|few
CASTRGGRGSYEQYF
TGTGCCAGCACCCGAGGGGGGAGGGGATCCTACGAGCAGTACTTC
>TRBV7-2|TRBJ2-2|NA|few
CASSLVSLKSGELFF
TGTGCCAGCAGCTTAGTGAGCCTTAAGTCCGGGGAGCTGTTTTTT
>TRBV20-1|TRBJ2-3|TRBD2|NA
CSAILAGVTDTQYF
TGCAGTGCTATACTAGCGGGGGTCACAGATACGCAGTATTTT
>TRBV19|TRBJ1-1|NA|few
CASSIDGGRGRNTEAFF
TGTGCCAGTAGTATAGATGGGGGGAGGGGCCGGAACACTGAAGCTTTCTTT
>TRBV15|TRBJ2-1|NA|many
CATRSESVYNEQFF
TGTGCCACCCGGAGTGAGAGCGTGTACAATGAGCAGTTCTTC
>TRBV30|TRBJ1-4|NA|few
CAWSFGSGNEKLFF
TGTGCCTGGAGTTTCGGGTCCGGGAATGAAAAACTGTTTTTT
>TRBV20-1|TRBJ2-7|TRBD1|few
CSAMRDSPYEQYF
TGCAGTGCTATGAGGGACAGCCCCTACGAGCAGTACTTC